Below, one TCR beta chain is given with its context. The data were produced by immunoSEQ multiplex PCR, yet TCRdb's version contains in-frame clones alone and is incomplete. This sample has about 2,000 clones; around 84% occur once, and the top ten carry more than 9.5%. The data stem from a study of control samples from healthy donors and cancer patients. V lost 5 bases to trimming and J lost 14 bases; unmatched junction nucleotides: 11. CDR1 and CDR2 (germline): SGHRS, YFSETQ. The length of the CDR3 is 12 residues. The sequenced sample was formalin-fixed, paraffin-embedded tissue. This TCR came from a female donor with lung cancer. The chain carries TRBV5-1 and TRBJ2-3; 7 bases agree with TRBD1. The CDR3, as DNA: TGCGCCAGCAGTTCCGGGGACAGCGTGCGGTATTTT. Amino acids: CASSSGDSVRYF.